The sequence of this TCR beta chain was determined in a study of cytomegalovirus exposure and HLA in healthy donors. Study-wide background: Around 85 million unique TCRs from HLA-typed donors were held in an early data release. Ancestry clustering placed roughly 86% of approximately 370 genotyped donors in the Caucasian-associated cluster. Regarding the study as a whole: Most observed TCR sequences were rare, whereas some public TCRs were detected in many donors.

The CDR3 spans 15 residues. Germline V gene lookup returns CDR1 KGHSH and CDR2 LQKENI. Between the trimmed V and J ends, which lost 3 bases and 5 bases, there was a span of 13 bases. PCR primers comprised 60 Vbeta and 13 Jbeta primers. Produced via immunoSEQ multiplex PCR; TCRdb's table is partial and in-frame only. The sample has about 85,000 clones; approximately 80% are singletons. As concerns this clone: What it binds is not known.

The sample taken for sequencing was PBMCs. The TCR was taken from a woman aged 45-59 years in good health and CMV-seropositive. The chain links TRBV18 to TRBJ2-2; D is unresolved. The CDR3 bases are TGTGCCAGCTCACCTTTCTCAGGTGATACCGGGGAGCTGTTTTTT. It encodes CASSPFSGDTGELFF. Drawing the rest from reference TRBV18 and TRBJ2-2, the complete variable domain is NAGVMQNPRHLVRRRGQEARLRCSPMKGHSHVYWYRQLPEEGLKFMVYLQKENIIDESGMPKERFSAEFPKEGPSILRIQQVVRGDSAAYFCASSPFSGDTGELFFGEGSRLTVL.